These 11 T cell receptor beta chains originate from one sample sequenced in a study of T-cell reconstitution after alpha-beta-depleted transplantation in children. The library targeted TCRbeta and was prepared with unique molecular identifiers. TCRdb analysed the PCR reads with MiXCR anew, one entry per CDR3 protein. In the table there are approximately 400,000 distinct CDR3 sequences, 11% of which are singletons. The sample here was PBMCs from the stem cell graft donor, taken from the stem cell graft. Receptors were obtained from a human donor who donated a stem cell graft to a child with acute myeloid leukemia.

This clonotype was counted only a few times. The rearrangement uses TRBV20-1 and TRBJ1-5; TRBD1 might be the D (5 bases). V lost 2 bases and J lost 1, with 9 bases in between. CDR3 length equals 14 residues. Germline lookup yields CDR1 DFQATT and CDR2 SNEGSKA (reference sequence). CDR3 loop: CSARLGTSNQPQHF. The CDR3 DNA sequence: TGCAGTGCTAGACTAGGGACCAGCAATCAGCCCCAGCATTTT.

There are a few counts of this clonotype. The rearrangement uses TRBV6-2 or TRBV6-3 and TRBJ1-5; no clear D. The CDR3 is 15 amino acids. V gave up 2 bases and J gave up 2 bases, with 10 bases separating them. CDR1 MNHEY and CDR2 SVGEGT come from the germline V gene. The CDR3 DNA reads TGTGCCAGCAGTTACGAAGGATCTGGCAATCAGCCCCAGCATTTT. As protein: CASSYEGSGNQPQHF.

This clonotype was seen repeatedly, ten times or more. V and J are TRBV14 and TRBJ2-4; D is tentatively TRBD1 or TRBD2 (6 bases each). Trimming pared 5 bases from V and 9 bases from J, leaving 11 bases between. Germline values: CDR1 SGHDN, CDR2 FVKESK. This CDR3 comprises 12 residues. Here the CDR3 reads CASSGGQGIQYF. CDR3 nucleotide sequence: TGTGCCAGCAGCGGGGGGCAAGGCATTCAGTACTTC.

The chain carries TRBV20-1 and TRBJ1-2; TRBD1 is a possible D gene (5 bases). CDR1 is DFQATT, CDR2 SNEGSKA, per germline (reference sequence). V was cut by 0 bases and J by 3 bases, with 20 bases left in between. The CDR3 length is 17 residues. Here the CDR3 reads CSARDWGRAGPDYGYTF. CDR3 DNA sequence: TGCAGTGCTAGAGACTGGGGACGGGCCGGACCAGACTATGGCTACACCTTC.

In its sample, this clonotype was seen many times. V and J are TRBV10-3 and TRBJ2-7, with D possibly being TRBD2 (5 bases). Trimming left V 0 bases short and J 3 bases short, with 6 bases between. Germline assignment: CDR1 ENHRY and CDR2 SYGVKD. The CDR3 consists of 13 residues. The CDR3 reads CAISESAGYEQYF. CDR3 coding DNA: TGTGCCATCAGTGAGTCTGCGGGCTACGAGCAGTACTTC.

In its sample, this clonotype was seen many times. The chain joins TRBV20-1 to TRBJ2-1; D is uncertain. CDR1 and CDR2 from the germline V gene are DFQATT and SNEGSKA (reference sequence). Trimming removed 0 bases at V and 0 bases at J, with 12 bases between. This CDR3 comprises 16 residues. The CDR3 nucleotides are TGCAGTGCTAGAGATCGCCCGCGTAGCTCCTACAATGAGCAGTTCTTC. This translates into CSARDRPRSSYNEQFF.

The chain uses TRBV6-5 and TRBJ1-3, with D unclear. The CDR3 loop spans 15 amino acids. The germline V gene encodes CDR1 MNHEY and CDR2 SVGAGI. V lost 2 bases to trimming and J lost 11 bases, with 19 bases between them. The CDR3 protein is CASSYDAQSRTAIYF. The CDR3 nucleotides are TGTGCCAGCAGTTACGATGCTCAGAGTCGAACGGCCATATATTTT.

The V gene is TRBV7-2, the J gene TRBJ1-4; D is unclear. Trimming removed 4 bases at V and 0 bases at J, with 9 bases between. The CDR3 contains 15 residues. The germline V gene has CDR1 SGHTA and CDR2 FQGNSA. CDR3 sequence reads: CASSSQTTTNEKLFF. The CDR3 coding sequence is TGTGCCAGCAGCTCTCAGACAACAACTAATGAAAAACTGTTTTTT.

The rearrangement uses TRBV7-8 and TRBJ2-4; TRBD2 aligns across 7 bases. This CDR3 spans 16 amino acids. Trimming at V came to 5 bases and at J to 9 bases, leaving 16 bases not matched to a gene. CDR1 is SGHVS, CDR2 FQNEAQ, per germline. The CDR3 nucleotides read TGTGCCAGCAGCCCAGAGCGGGGTACGGCCGGGGGCATTCAGTACTTC. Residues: CASSPERGTAGGIQYF.

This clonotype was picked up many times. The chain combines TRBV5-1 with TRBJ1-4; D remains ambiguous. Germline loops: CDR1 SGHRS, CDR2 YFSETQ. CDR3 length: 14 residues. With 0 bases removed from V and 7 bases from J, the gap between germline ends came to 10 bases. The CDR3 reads CASSLVGASEKLFF. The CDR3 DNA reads TGCGCCAGCAGCTTGGTTGGCGCTTCTGAAAAACTGTTTTTT.

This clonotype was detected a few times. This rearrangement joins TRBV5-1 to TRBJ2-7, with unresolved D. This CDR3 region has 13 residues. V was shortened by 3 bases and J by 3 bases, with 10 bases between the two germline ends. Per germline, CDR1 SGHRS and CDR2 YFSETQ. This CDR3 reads CASSSSPYYEQYF. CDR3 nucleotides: TGCGCCAGCAGCTCAAGCCCCTACTACGAGCAGTACTTC. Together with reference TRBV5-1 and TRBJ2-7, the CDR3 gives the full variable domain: KAGVTQTPRYLIKTRGQQVTLSCSPISGHRSVSWYQQTPGQGLQFLFEYFSETQRNKGNFPGRFSGRQFSNSRSEMNVSTLELGDSALYLCASSSSPYYEQYFGPGTRLTVT.